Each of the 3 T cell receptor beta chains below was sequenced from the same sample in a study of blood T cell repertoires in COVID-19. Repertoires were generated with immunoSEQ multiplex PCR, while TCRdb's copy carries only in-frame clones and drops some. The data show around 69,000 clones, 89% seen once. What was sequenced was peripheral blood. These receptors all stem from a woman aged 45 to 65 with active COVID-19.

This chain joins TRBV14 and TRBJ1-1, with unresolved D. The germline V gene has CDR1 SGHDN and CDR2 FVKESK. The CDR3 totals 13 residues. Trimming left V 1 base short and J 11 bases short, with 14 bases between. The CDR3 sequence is CASSQGPRATAFF. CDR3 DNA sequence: TGTGCCAGCAGCCAAGGGCCGAGGGCAACGGCTTTCTTT.

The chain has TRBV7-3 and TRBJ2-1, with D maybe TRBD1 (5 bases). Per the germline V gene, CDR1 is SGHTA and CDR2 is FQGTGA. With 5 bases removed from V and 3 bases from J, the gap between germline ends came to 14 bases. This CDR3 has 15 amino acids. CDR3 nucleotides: TGTGCCAGCAGCCCTTCAGGGTCCAACTACAATGAGCAGTTCTTC. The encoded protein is CASSPSGSNYNEQFF.

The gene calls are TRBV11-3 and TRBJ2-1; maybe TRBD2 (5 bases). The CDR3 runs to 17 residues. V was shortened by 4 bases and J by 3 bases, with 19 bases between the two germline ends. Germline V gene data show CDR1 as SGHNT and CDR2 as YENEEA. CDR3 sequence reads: CASSSSRASRGYNEQFF. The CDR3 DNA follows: TGTGCCAGCAGCTCCTCGAGGGCCAGCCGCGGCTACAATGAGCAGTTCTTC.